The 21 T cell receptor beta chains presented below share a single source sample, sequenced in a study of blood T cell repertoires in COVID-19. Libraries were prepared by immunoSEQ multiplex PCR; TCRdb keeps only in-frame clonotypes and omits some of them. The sample carries 250,000 to 400,000 clones, over 85% recorded once. Material for sequencing was PBMCs or T cells enriched from blood (not recorded which). The source is a man between 60 and 70 years old who had recovered from COVID-19.

The chain combines TRBV12-3 or TRBV12-4 with TRBJ2-1; TRBD2 aligns across 10 bases. V was pared by 4 bases and J by 15 bases, with 6 bases of the junction left unmatched. The CDR3 consists of 12 residues. The CDR3 DNA reads TGTGCCAGCAGTTCCCCGGGACTAGCGCCGTTCTTC. It yields the protein CASSSPGLAPFF.

This clone was observed a few times. The V gene is TRBV5-1, the J gene TRBJ1-2; D remains ambiguous. CDR3 length equals 13 residues. The V end lost 0 bases, the J end lost 1 base, and 4 bases lay between the germline ends. Per the germline V gene, CDR1 is SGHRS and CDR2 is YFSETQ. The CDR3 spells CASSLDSNYGYTF. The CDR3 coding sequence is TGCGCCAGCAGCTTGGACAGTAACTATGGCTACACCTTC.

The CDR3 DNA follows: TGTGCCATGTCTTCCGGGACACCCACCTACGAGCAGTACTTC. The encoded protein is CAMSSGTPTYEQYF. J is TRBJ2-7 and V is TRBV10-3, with D possibly matching TRBD1 (6 bases). This CDR3 comprises 14 residues. Trimming left V 9 bases short and J 2 bases short, with 17 bases between. Germline V gene data show CDR1 as ENHRY and CDR2 as SYGVKD.

The chain links TRBV6-5 to TRBJ1-2, with D perhaps matching TRBD1 (5 bases). Trimming shortened V by 0 bases and J by 7 bases, and 12 bases separated the two germline ends. CDR1 and CDR2 from the germline V gene are MNHEY and SVGAGI. There are 14 residues in the CDR3. The CDR3 protein is CASSYSTGGSGYTF. For the CDR3, the DNA is TGTGCCAGCAGTTACTCAACGGGGGGAAGTGGCTACACCTTC.

The rearrangement joins TRBV11-2 to TRBJ1-3, with a possible D match to TRBD1 (5 bases). Germline V gene lookup returns CDR1 SGHAT and CDR2 FQNNGV. CDR3 size: 13 residues. Trimming left V 6 bases short and J 0 bases short, with 6 bases between. CDR3 residues: CASRGLSGNTIYF. In DNA form, the CDR3 reads TGTGCCAGCAGGGGGCTCTCTGGAAACACCATATATTTT. The entire variable domain, with the rest obtained from reference TRBV11-2 and TRBJ1-3, is as follows: EAGVAQSPRYKIIEKRQSVAFWCNPISGHATLYWYQQILGQGPKLLIQFQNNGVVDDSQLPKDRFSAERLKGVDSTLKIQPAKLEDSAVYLCASRGLSGNTIYFGEGSWLTVV.

This chain uses TRBV5-4 with TRBJ2-2, with 11 bases fitting TRBD1. CDR1 and CDR2 (germline): SGHNT, YYREEE (reference sequence). The length of the CDR3 is 19 residues. J lost 4 bases, V lost 4 bases, and 15 bases had no gene match. The CDR3 here is CASSLRTGGESLGTGELFF. The CDR3 DNA is TGTGCCAGCAGCCTCCGGACAGGGGGCGAGAGTTTAGGCACCGGGGAGCTGTTTTTT.

DNA of the CDR3: TGTGCCTGGAGTAACGGGGGGTCTAGCACAGATACGCAGTATTTT. Its translation: CAWSNGGSSTDTQYF. The V call is TRBV30, the J call TRBJ2-3, with 7 nucleotides matching TRBD2. V shed 2 bases, J shed 0 bases, and the junction held 5 bases outside the gene matches. CDR3 length equals 15 residues. Per the germline V gene, CDR1 is GTSNPN and CDR2 is SVGIG (reference sequence).

This rearrangement joins TRBV27 to TRBJ2-1; 10 nucleotides agree with TRBD2. The germline gives CDR1 MNHEY, CDR2 SMNVEV (reference sequence). V was pared by 1 base and J by 7 bases, with 4 bases of the junction left unmatched. The CDR3 spans 15 residues. Written as DNA, the CDR3 is TGTGCCAGCAGTTTATGGCTAGCGGGGGTGAATGAGCAGTTCTTC. Translating gives CASSLWLAGVNEQFF.

This clone was observed once. The chain employs TRBV15 and TRBJ1-1, with 8 bases lining up with TRBD1. Germline V gene data show CDR1 as LNHNV and CDR2 as YYDKDF (reference sequence). This CDR3 has 15 residues. V dropped 0 bases and J dropped 5; count of bases not matched to a gene: 5. The CDR3 region has the DNA TGTGCCACCAGCAGAGATCGTCAGGGGGCAACTGAAGCTTTCTTT. Protein: CATSRDRQGATEAFF.

The chain links TRBV18 to TRBJ1-4; D unresolved. The CDR3 contains 14 residues. V gave up 0 bases and J gave up 8 bases, with 10 bases separating them. The germline CDR1 and CDR2 sequences are KGHSH and LQKENI. The CDR3 region has the DNA TGTGCCAGCTCACCACCGAGCGATCGGGAAAAACTGTTTTTT. Protein product: CASSPPSDREKLFF.

The chain uses TRBV5-4 and TRBJ2-3; no reliable D call. The CDR3 loop spans 13 amino acids. The germline V gene has CDR1 SGHNT and CDR2 YYREEE (reference sequence). Trimming removed 1 base from V and 1 base from J, with 4 bases in between. The CDR3 spells CASSLIGTDTQYF. The DNA of the CDR3 is TGTGCCAGCAGCTTGATCGGCACAGATACGCAGTATTTT.

The rearrangement links TRBV3-1 (or the pseudogene TRBV3-2) to TRBJ1-2, with 8 positions matching TRBD1. The CDR3 extends over 14 amino acids. The V and J ends lost 3 bases and 7 bases, in that order; junction bases with no gene match: 7. The germline V gene encodes CDR1 LGHDT and CDR2 YNNKEL (reference sequence). The CDR3 DNA follows: TGTGCCAGCAGCCACCCGACAGGGGACGGTGGCTACACCTTC. As protein: CASSHPTGDGGYTF.

The CDR3 here is CASGTGDRTGELFF. CDR3 nucleotides: TGCGCCAGCGGGACAGGGGACAGGACCGGGGAGCTGTTTTTT. The rearrangement uses TRBV5-1 and TRBJ2-2; 10 positions match TRBD1. Germline-derived CDR1 and CDR2 are SGHRS and YFSETQ. J lost 5 bases, V lost 7 bases, and 5 bases had no gene match. This CDR3 has 14 residues.

The chain is built from TRBV10-2 and TRBJ2-2; perhaps TRBD1 as D (5 bases). With 9 bases removed from V and 7 bases from J, the gap between germline ends came to 12 bases. The CDR3 length is 12 residues. Per germline, CDR1 WSHSY and CDR2 SAAADI. The CDR3 here is CARSQGDGELFF. In DNA, the CDR3 is TGCGCCAGATCGCAGGGTGACGGGGAGCTGTTTTTT.

Here the CDR3 DNA reads TGTGCCAGCAGCTCGGGACAGGGGGCTTATGGCTACACCTTC. Its protein is CASSSGQGAYGYTF. J is TRBJ1-2 and V is TRBV7-8; TRBD1 matches at 12 bases. CDR3 length: 14 residues. Germline lookup yields CDR1 SGHVS and CDR2 FQNEAQ. J lost 5 bases, V lost 4 bases, and 2 bases had no gene match.

The rearrangement joins TRBV4-2 to TRBJ2-1, with D unresolved. Germline-derived CDR1 and CDR2 are LGHNA and YNFKEQ. V was cut by 3 bases and J by 4 bases, with 19 bases left in between. The CDR3 length is 17 residues. The CDR3 loop reads CASSQKSEPLSYNEQFF. The CDR3 nucleotides read TGTGCCAGCAGCCAGAAAAGCGAGCCCCTTTCATACAATGAGCAGTTCTTC.

The chain joins TRBV6-1 to TRBJ2-4; D is unclear. Between the trimmed V and J ends, which lost 2 bases and 1 base, there was a span of 9 bases. Per the germline V gene, CDR1 is MNHNS and CDR2 is SASEGT. CDR3 length: 15 amino acids. This CDR3 reads CASSEQPRAKNIQYF. The DNA for the CDR3 is TGTGCCAGCAGTGAACAGCCTAGGGCCAAAAACATTCAGTACTTC.

The J gene is TRBJ1-1, the V gene TRBV3-1 (or the pseudogene TRBV3-2); maybe TRBD1 (5 bases). The CDR3 has 18 amino acids. The V end lost 1 base, the J end lost 2 bases, and 20 bases lay between the germline ends. Germline V gives CDR1 LGHDT, CDR2 YNNKEL (reference sequence). Here the CDR3 reads CASSQGGRGKGTNTEAFF. CDR3 nucleotide sequence: TGTGCCAGCAGCCAAGGGGGGAGGGGTAAAGGGACCAACACTGAAGCTTTCTTT.

The sample holds one count of this clone. Germline and junction disagree at one end, which may indicate a read error. The chain combines TRBV7-2 with TRBJ1-1; perhaps TRBD1 as D (5 bases). This CDR3 has 10 amino acids. Germline CDR1 and CDR2: SGHTA and FQGNSA. The CDR3 is CHRLNTEAFF. The CDR3 DNA follows: TGCCACAGGTTGAACACTGAAGCTTTCTTT. Combining the CDR3 with reference TRBV7-2 and TRBJ1-1 gives the whole variable domain GAGVSQSPSNKVTEKGKDVELRCDPISGHTALYWYRQSLGQGLEFLIYFQGNSAPDKSGLPSDRFSAERTGGSVSTLTIQRTQQEDSAVYLCHRLNTEAFFGQGTRLTVV.

The CDR3, as DNA: TGTGCCAGCTCACATAAGGGACAGGGGGCTAAGACAGATACGCAGTATTTT. Translated: CASSHKGQGAKTDTQYF. The chain uses TRBV18 and TRBJ2-3, with 12 positions matching TRBD1. The CDR3 is 17 residues long. CDR1 is KGHSH, CDR2 LQKENI, per germline. The trim removed 4 bases at V and 3 bases at J, leaving 8 bases unmatched.

V is TRBV19 and J is TRBJ1-2, with D perhaps TRBD1 (5 bases). The CDR3 length is 13 residues. Per the germline V gene, CDR1 is LNHDA and CDR2 is SQIVND (reference sequence). Trimming pared 0 bases from V and 6 bases from J, leaving 8 bases between. The CDR3 sequence is CASSIDRADGYTF. Here the CDR3 DNA reads TGTGCCAGTAGTATAGACAGGGCGGATGGCTACACCTTC. Using reference TRBV19 and TRBJ1-2 for the parts outside the CDR3, the full variable domain is DGGITQSPKYLFRKEGQNVTLSCEQNLNHDAMYWYRQDPGQGLRLIYYSQIVNDFQKGDIAEGYSVSREKKESFPLTVTSAQKNPTAFYLCASSIDRADGYTFGSGTRLTVV.